The 5 T cell receptor beta chains presented below share a single source sample, sequenced in a study of blood T cell repertoires in COVID-19. The data were produced by immunoSEQ multiplex PCR, yet TCRdb's version contains in-frame clones alone and is incomplete. The repertoire includes about 260,000 clones, 85% to 90% of them detected once, and roughly 3.7% sits in the top ten. The sample was peripheral blood. All receptors derive from a woman aged 40-49 years with acute or convalescent COVID-19.

This clone was observed a single time. This chain joins TRBV15 and TRBJ2-5; D is unresolved. Germline loops: CDR1 LNHNV, CDR2 YYDKDF (reference sequence). There are 16 residues in the CDR3. Trimming cost V 4 bases and J 0 bases, with 15 bases left between them. Here the CDR3 DNA reads TGTGCCACCAGCAAGCCCCACCCGTTAAACCAAGAGACCCAGTACTTC. This codes for CATSKPHPLNQETQYF.

The V call is TRBV25-1, the J call TRBJ2-5; 10 bases are a match to TRBD1. V lost 3 bases, J lost 5 bases, and 6 bases stayed unmatched. CDR1 is MGHDK, CDR2 SYGVNS, per germline. The CDR3 is 15 residues long. The CDR3 protein is CASSDTDRGVETQYF. CDR3 coding DNA: TGTGCCAGCAGTGACACGGACAGGGGGGTCGAGACCCAGTACTTC.

This chain connects TRBV21-1 to TRBJ1-1; TRBD1 is the table's D call, not checked against the DNA. TRBV21-1 is a pseudogene segment. The CDR3 runs to 14 residues. The CDR3 DNA reads TGTGCCAGCAGCAAAGGGCAGGATCGAGAAGAAGCTTTCTTT. Translating it yields CASSKGQDREEAFF.

CDR3 in DNA: TGTGCCAGCAGCTCACCGGGACATAACACCGGGGAGCTGTTTTTT. Amino acids: CASSSPGHNTGELFF. J is TRBJ2-2 and V is TRBV7-2; a possible D gene is TRBD1 (6 bases). CDR1 and CDR2 from the germline V gene are SGHTA and FQGNSA. CDR3 size: 15 residues. V was cut by 4 bases and J by 2 bases, with 11 bases left in between.

The genes are TRBV30 and TRBJ1-3; D is possibly TRBD1 (5 bases). The CDR3 spans 16 residues. Per germline, CDR1 GTSNPN and CDR2 SVGIG (reference sequence). Trimming took 0 bases from V and 2 from J, leaving 14 bases between them. The CDR3 region has the DNA TGTGCCTGGAGTGTACTTCGGACAATCGCTGGAAACACCATATATTTT. It is translated as CAWSVLRTIAGNTIYF.